This T cell receptor beta chain was captured in a study of Graves' ophthalmopathy and Graves' hyperthyroidism. Findings of the study overall: In blood appeared most of the expanded thyroid clonotypes whose frequency exceeded 0.001. The model reached 70.59% sensitivity and approximately 72% specificity for predicting ophthalmopathy progression.

Amplification of TCR beta CDR3 regions used RNA transcripts. HTBI primers were used in a first-round RT-PCR, which preceded a second-round multiplex PCR. TCRdb reanalysed the multiplex PCR reads using MiXCR and keeps one entry per CDR3 protein. This sample has 600,000 to 650,000 distinct CDR3 sequences; 22% occur once, and the top ten carry more than 5.5%. Enrollment excluded any patients with other autoimmune diseases, uncontrolled infections, pregnancy or lactation. This CDR3 has 14 residues. Deletions cut 1 base from V and 2 bases from J, with 9 bases between. Germline lookup yields CDR1 DFQATT and CDR2 SNEGSKA (reference sequence). Ten or more counts support this clonotype. Its antigen is still unknown.

The sequenced material came from peripheral blood. This rearrangement joins TRBV20-1 to TRBJ1-3; D is ambiguous. This clonotype was obtained from a woman between 18 and 29 years old with stable Graves' hyperthyroidism. Some clones in this sample may be carry-over from other donors' samples. The CDR3 spells CSARVARAGNTIYF. CDR3 sequence (DNA): TGCAGTGCTAGAGTTGCGAGAGCTGGAAACACCATATATTTT.